The clone carrying this TCR beta chain was seen many times. The antigen remains unidentified. Described time point: sample taken at primary tumor resection. The input material, whole RNA from tumor, nontumor lung or frozen PBMC, was sequenced unsorted. The data derive from a study of spatial heterogeneity in lung cancer. Whole-study results and caveats: Blood contained ubiquitous expanded tumor TCRs more at resection than at follow-up.

From germline, CDR1 is SGHTA and CDR2 FQGNSA. The CDR3 is 13 amino acids. V dropped 1 base and J dropped 3 bases, with 6 bases sitting between them. Each TCR cDNA molecule carried a unique molecular identifier. TCRdb reprocessed the 5' RACE reads with MiXCR, giving one entry per CDR3 protein. This table holds about 82,000 distinct CDR3 sequences, around 13% found once. This clonotype originated in a male donor with early-stage non-small cell lung cancer. The V call is TRBV7-2, the J call TRBJ1-1; D is ambiguous. The specimen was PBMCs, collected at surgery. Here the CDR3 reads CASSLVQHTEAFF. DNA of the CDR3: TGTGCCAGCAGCTTAGTCCAGCACACTGAAGCTTTCTTT. The full variable domain, rest sourced from reference TRBV7-2 and TRBJ1-1, is GAGVSQSPSNKVTEKGKDVELRCDPISGHTALYWYRQSLGQGLEFLIYFQGNSAPDKSGLPSDRFSAERTGGSVSTLTIQRTQQEDSAVYLCASSLVQHTEAFFGQGTRLTVV.